The TCR beta chain under discussion was sequenced for a study of beta chain features in type 1 diabetes. On the study more broadly: All samples yielded around 98,000,000 examined sorted cells.

This clone was picked up a small number of times. Antigen specificity is unknown. Study results and limitations: Shortening that was moderate but significant affected the TCRB CDR3s of Type 1 diabetes patients in all four CD4+ subsets.

The whole isolated RNA underwent reverse transcription, so sequencing captured expressed TCRB transcripts. Deep immunoSEQ sequencing covered naive, central memory and regulatory T cell samples. Some clones are missing from TCRdb's copy, which holds only in-frame ones; the method was immunoSEQ multiplex PCR. The sample shows hundreds of thousands of clones, around 16% of them seen only once. Trimming removed 4 bases from V and 3 bases from J; junction bases left unmatched: 3. The CDR3 consists of 12 residues. Germline CDR1 and CDR2: SQVTM and ANQGSEA. The material sequenced was naive CD4+ T cells from blood. The receptor was isolated from a man between 18 and 29 years old in good health. The chain combines TRBV29-1 with TRBJ2-7; TRBD1 matches 7 bases. The CDR3 DNA reads TGCAGCGTTGGTTGGGACAGCTACGAGCAGTACTTC. Protein: CSVGWDSYEQYF.